This TCR beta chain was captured in a study of T cell repertoires in cytomegalovirus infection. As for the study in general: The authors relied on CMV epitopes, both recently identified HLA-C-restricted and well-studied HLA-B-restricted. Broader study findings: HLA-C-restricted CMV clonotypes gave the most frequent clonotype in two of eight donors.

The sample holds a few counts of this clonotype. Its antigen is still unknown. Germline V gene sequence: CDR1 MNHEY, CDR2 SVGEGT. J was trimmed by 0 bases and V by 7 bases; bases with no gene match: 13. There are 18 residues in the CDR3. TCRdb re-analysed the reads in MiXCR, keeping a single row per CDR3 protein. The profile shows approximately 470,000 distinct CDR3 sequences, about 42% of them singletons. The sequenced sample was cultured PBMCs, obtained from culture after CMV antigen stimulation. The chain is built from TRBV6-2 or TRBV6-3 and TRBJ2-7, with 12 positions matching TRBD2. The receptor was derived from a human donor in good health (CMV status not recorded). Some clones in this sample may be carry-over from other donors' samples. In nucleotides, the CDR3 is TGTGCCAGCACCGCCTCCGGGACTAGCGGGCCCAGCTCCTACGAGCAGTACTTC. Its translation: CASTASGTSGPSSYEQYF.